This T cell receptor beta chain originates from a study of T cells in Graves' hyperthyroidism and ophthalmopathy. Study results and caveats: Among thyroid clonotypes expanded above 0.001, most also appeared in blood.

Patients were excluded because of uncontrolled infection, other autoimmune disease, pregnancy or lactation. Clinical symptoms, serum thyroxine, TRAb, thyroid ultrasound and orbital computed tomography established diagnosis. There are 13 residues in the CDR3. TCR beta CDR3 regions were amplified from RNA. In the first-round RT-PCR of the TCR CDR3, the HTBI primer set was used. From the multiplex PCR reads, TCRdb called clonotypes with MiXCR, one entry per CDR3 protein. This sample carries under 800,000 distinct CDR3 sequences, 14% of them seen once, and the ten largest clones take around 9.6%. In regard to this clonotype: Its antigen is still unknown. A much more abundant neighbour one base away suggests this may be a read error.

Sequencing was performed on blood. The chain is built from TRBV12-3 or TRBV12-4 and TRBJ1-1; D uncertain. The TCR originated in a woman younger than 30 with Graves' hyperthyroidism. CDR3 sequence reads: CVSTLVVADGVFF. For the CDR3, the DNA is TGTGTCAGCACCCTCGTTGTGGCAGACGGGGTTTTCTTT.